This TCR beta chain was found in a study of Ad26.COV2.S vaccination and SARS-CoV-2 variants. Across the whole study: Trial arm assignment for the donor was COV1001 Ad26.COV2.S. Ad26.COV2.S shots went into the muscle once or twice, 56 days apart. Regarding the study as a whole: Those who received the vaccine showed greater spike-specific TCR breadth than those given placebo.

Trimming took 1 base from V and 4 from J; bases not matched to a gene: 12. Germline values: CDR1 SQVTM, CDR2 ANQGSEA. This CDR3 is built from 16 residues. Regarding treatment: some 20 received Ad26.COV2.S at low or high dose, single or two shots; 5 received placebo; per-sample allocation not given. Samples analyzed were those drawn on day 63 after the first vaccine or placebo injection. As to this clone: Antigen unknown.

TCRdb's table, derived via immunoSEQ multiplex PCR, lists solely in-frame clones and lacks some. The sample lists roughly 400,000 clones, around 93% occurring once. The V and J genes are TRBV29-1 and TRBJ1-1; TRBD1 aligns across 7 bases. This sample comprised peripheral blood, obtained in a trial of Ad26.COV2.S vaccine versus placebo. The sequence came from a person between 18 and 59 years old who received the Ad26.COV2.S COVID-19 vaccine or a placebo. The CDR3 protein is CSVEAPRLDRVTEAFF. DNA for the CDR3: TGCAGCGTTGAAGCCCCGCGCCTCGACAGGGTCACTGAAGCTTTCTTT.